The rows below give T cell receptor beta chains drawn from one sample of a study of identical twins. MiXCR, run by TCRdb on the 5' RACE reads, gives a single entry per CDR3 protein. The data contain 1.5 million to 2 million distinct CDR3 sequences, around 33% of them singletons. Material for sequencing was cord blood. These receptors all stem from a newborn girl in good health. CDR3s include the opening cysteine and the closing phenylalanine or tryptophan. Expanded clones are given a class, and other clones once, few, many or no size at all.

V gene	J gene	clone size	CDR3 protein
TRBV29-1	TRBJ1-1	few	CSVEVQGYTEAFF
TRBV7-9	TRBJ2-1	-	CASSLGGPHNEQFF
TRBV20-1	TRBJ1-2	-	CSAGRSYGYTF
TRBV20-1	TRBJ1-1	-	CSARGLATEAFF
TRBV19	TRBJ2-1	-	CASSRMGYNEQFF
TRBV19	TRBJ2-1	-	CASSDRRLSYNEQFF
TRBV20-1	TRBJ2-6	-	CSARIAGEQSSGANVLTF
TRBV21-1	TRBJ2-7	few	CASSKSRPEQYF
TRBV20-1	TRBJ2-7	-	CSARGQKGSSYEQYF
TRBV2	TRBJ2-1	few	CASRSGTGGIGEQFF
TRBV28	TRBJ2-1	few	CASSLHTSGRRNEQFF
TRBV6-6	TRBJ1-2	-	CASSYPSGTLGYGYTF
TRBV5-1	TRBJ2-2	-	CASSYGQASTGELFF
TRBV28	TRBJ2-5	-	CASSADRVWWETQYF
TRBV28	TRBJ2-5	few	CASSYMMTSGGVEQETQYF
TRBV20-1	TRBJ2-5	-	CSARDLAGPYDEQYF
TRBV6-1	TRBJ2-3	-	CASSGSLLGPTDTQYF
TRBV12-3/TRBV12-4	TRBJ2-1	-	CASSRPGLAGGNVQFF
TRBV9	TRBJ2-1	-	CASSVARRGRYNEQFF
TRBV5-1	TRBJ2-7	-	CASSPGLVYAYEQYF
TRBV20-1	TRBJ2-3	few	CSAPRRNGPSTDTQYF
TRBV5-1	TRBJ2-3	-	CASSNGLLTDTQYF
TRBV12-3/TRBV12-4	TRBJ2-1	-	CASSPKRNEQFF
TRBV7-9	TRBJ1-1	few	CARFRYLNTEAFF
TRBV10-3	TRBJ2-5	many	CAISESMLRTETQYF
TRBV14	TRBJ2-5	few	CASSQYSGNQYF
TRBV28	TRBJ1-1	-	CASSLYPRDTEAFF
TRBV4-2	TRBJ2-7	-	CASSQAGGSTYEQYF
TRBV27	TRBJ2-1	few	CATRTLGSTDNEQFF
TRBV6-5	-	-	CASSLAAFSYNEQYF
TRBV5-1	TRBJ2-1	-	CASSENRQEQFF
TRBV7-9	TRBJ2-5	-	CASSLSDLVRETQYF